This TCR beta chain comes out of a study of blood T cells in healthy people across ages. With a J-beta primer mix and a sample-barcoded 5' primer, a second PCR ran about 7 to 11 cycles. TCRdb fed the 5' RACE reads into MiXCR, producing one record per CDR3 protein. The sample lists over 700,000 distinct CDR3 sequences; approximately 55% were seen once. This clonotype was observed a few times. The TCR was taken from an elderly man in good health. Sequenced input: blood.

The CDR3 here is CASSQGDRDSGEQFF. CDR3 coding DNA: TGCGCCAGCAGCCAAGGGGACAGGGACTCAGGTGAGCAGTTCTTC. The J gene is TRBJ2-1, the V gene TRBV4-1, with 9 bases lining up with TRBD1. The CDR3 has 15 amino acids. Germline V gene sequence: CDR1 MGHRA, CDR2 YSYEKL. Germline trimming cut 1 base from V and 9 bases from J; bases unmatched to any gene: 7.